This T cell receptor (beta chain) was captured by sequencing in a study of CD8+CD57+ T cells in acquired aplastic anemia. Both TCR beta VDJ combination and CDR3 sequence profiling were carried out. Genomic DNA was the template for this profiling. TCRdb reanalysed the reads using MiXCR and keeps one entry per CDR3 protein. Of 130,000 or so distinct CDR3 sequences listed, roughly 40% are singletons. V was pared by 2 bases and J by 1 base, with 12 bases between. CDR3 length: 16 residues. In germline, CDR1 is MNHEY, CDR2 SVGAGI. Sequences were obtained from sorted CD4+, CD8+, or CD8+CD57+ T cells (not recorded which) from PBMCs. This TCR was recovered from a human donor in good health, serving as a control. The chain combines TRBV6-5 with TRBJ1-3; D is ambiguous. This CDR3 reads CASSYHGIGSGNTIYF. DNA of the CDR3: TGTGCCAGCAGTTACCACGGGATTGGTTCTGGAAACACCATATATTTT.